The 11 T cell receptor beta chains listed next were all sequenced from one sample in a study of T cells in severe cutaneous drug reactions. TCR subtype-specific primers in iRepertoire multiplex PCR prepared libraries for bulk and single-cell sequencing. TCRdb re-called the multiplex PCR reads, yielding one record per CDR3 amino acid sequence without DNA. This listing includes 1,300 or so distinct CDR3 sequences. The donors had carbamazepine-induced Stevens-Johnson syndrome or toxic epidermal necrolysis. Sequencing was performed on cells from a skin blister. Receptor source: a human donor with a severe cutaneous adverse drug reaction.

J is TRBJ1-6 and V is TRBV7-3. This CDR3 comprises 15 residues. CDR1 and CDR2 (germline): SGHTA, FQGTGA. CDR3 loop: CASSLLGEGQSPLHF.

Measured by frequency, this clonotype is medium-sized. V is TRBV7-8 and J is TRBJ2-6; the D gene TCRdb calls, TRBD1, cannot be checked with no DNA. The CDR3 length is 18 residues. From germline, CDR1 is SGHVS and CDR2 FQNEAQ. This chain's CDR3 is CASSLAGTGVGGANVLTF.

According to its frequency, this clonotype is medium-sized. The gene calls are TRBV6-1 and TRBJ2-4. Germline V gene lookup returns CDR1 MNHNS and CDR2 SASEGT. The CDR3 spans 15 residues. CDR3 region: CASAWISGSKNIQYF.

This rearrangement joins TRBV20-1 to TRBJ2-1; TCRdb calls TRBD1, which cannot be checked without DNA. Per the germline V gene, CDR1 is DFQATT and CDR2 is SNEGSKA (reference sequence). The CDR3 has 16 amino acids. This chain's CDR3 is CSARRPGAGGLHEQFF.

This clonotype registers medium-sized by frequency. The chain employs TRBV28 and TRBJ2-1; the TRBD2 assignment by TCRdb is unverifiable without DNA. Per germline, CDR1 MDHEN and CDR2 SYDVKM. The CDR3 has 13 residues. The CDR3 protein is CASGASGSDEQFF.

The chain links TRBV29-1 to TRBJ1-1. The CDR3 is made up of 13 amino acids. Germline V gene data show CDR1 as SQVTM and CDR2 as ANQGSEA. The chain's CDR3 is CSAQGNFYTEAFF.

The chain combines TRBV12-3 or TRBV12-4 with TRBJ1-5. The CDR3 is 14 residues long. CDR3 in amino acids: CASSRGGPNQPQHF.

The chain joins TRBV7-9 to TRBJ2-1. CDR1 and CDR2 (germline): SEHNR, FQNEAQ (reference sequence). The CDR3 consists of 14 residues. This chain's CDR3 is CASSLVVHFDEQFF.

The chain joins TRBV20-1 to TRBJ2-6; the TCRdb D gene call, TRBD1, has no DNA to confirm it. This CDR3 spans 18 amino acids. The germline gives CDR1 DFQATT, CDR2 SNEGSKA (reference sequence). The CDR3 region is CSAGGGGQGFPGANVLTF.

Frequency places this clonotype as large (0.1 to 1%). The V gene is TRBV24-1, the J gene TRBJ2-1; lacking DNA, the TRBD2 call made by TCRdb goes unchecked. CDR3 length: 16 residues. Germline CDR1 reads KGHDR; CDR2 reads SFDVKD. The CDR3 is CATSDPTSGSLDEQFF.

The rearrangement joins TRBV20-1 to TRBJ1-5; TCRdb proposes TRBD1, but this gene call is untestable without DNA. Germline CDR1 DFQATT, CDR2 SNEGSKA (reference sequence). The CDR3 extends over 14 amino acids. The CDR3 loop is CSATDRAGSSSQHF.